The present TCR beta chain was sequenced within a study of graft-versus-host responses after intestinal transplantation. About this clone itself: The target antigen is unknown.

Produced via immunoSEQ multiplex PCR; TCRdb's table is partial and in-frame only. Found here are some 100,000 clones, about 90% of them singletons; the top ten hold roughly 5.6%. V dropped 3 bases and J dropped 5; count of bases not matched to a gene: 6. Germline V gene lookup returns CDR1 SGHRS and CDR2 YFSETQ. The CDR3 loop spans 15 amino acids. The J gene is TRBJ2-7, the V gene TRBV5-1; 12 positions match TRBD2. The sequencing here drew on unstimulated CD8+ T cells sorted from spleen or lymph node cells, taken before intestinal transplant. This TCR derives from a human donor who received an intestinal transplant. In DNA, the CDR3 is TGCGCCAGCAGCTACACTAGCGGGAGGATACACGAGCAGTACTTC. It encodes CASSYTSGRIHEQYF. Full variable domain (missing parts from reference TRBV5-1 and TRBJ2-7): KAGVTQTPRYLIKTRGQQVTLSCSPISGHRSVSWYQQTPGQGLQFLFEYFSETQRNKGNFPGRFSGRQFSNSRSEMNVSTLELGDSALYLCASSYTSGRIHEQYFGPGTRLTVT.